Described below is a single TCR beta chain sequence and its context. The record originates from a study of control samples from healthy donors and cancer patients. Clones were sequenced by immunoSEQ multiplex PCR, and TCRdb holds only the in-frame ones, with some missing. The sample has around 100,000 clones, roughly 87% seen once. Sequencing used blood. The receptor was isolated from a woman between 45 and 60 years old in good health.

The CDR3 is CASSGGQGLNQPQHF. Here the CDR3 DNA reads TGTGCCAGCTCAGGAGGACAGGGGCTTAATCAGCCCCAGCATTTT. This chain uses TRBV18 with TRBJ1-5, with 9 bases lining up with TRBD1. Germline V gives CDR1 KGHSH, CDR2 LQKENI. V lost 5 bases and J lost 4; bases outside the gene matches: 6. The CDR3 is made up of 15 amino acids.